This T cell receptor beta chain was recovered during a study of T-cell memory formation after mild COVID-19. Whole-study context: For the most part, TCR clusters were specific to one donor.

The study, taken as a whole, reports: CD4+ contracting clones were found mainly in CM and EM, and CD8+ ones in EMRA. Cross-reactive memory appears to have joined, as suggested by some responding clones showing up in pre-infection memory.

Using constant-segment primers, 5'RACE produced TCR alpha and TCR beta cDNA libraries carrying sample barcodes and UMIs. TCRdb re-called the 5' RACE reads through MiXCR, storing one row per CDR3 protein. The data contain 250,000 to 300,000 distinct CDR3 sequences, around 15% of them singletons. The V and J ends lost 2 bases and 2 bases, in that order; junction bases with no gene match: 5. Looked up from germline, CDR1 is MNHNS and CDR2 is SASEGT. This CDR3 comprises 15 residues. To note about this clonotype: Its antigen is undetermined.

The TCR was taken from a man aged 18-30 years who had mild COVID-19 (a few samples of this study predate the infection). Cell type and time point are not known. Sequences were obtained from PBMCs or a T cell subset sorted from them (not recorded which). This chain uses TRBV6-1 with TRBJ2-7; 8 bases line up with TRBD2. The CDR3 DNA reads TGTGCCAGCAGTGAAAAGCGGGGGCTTCCCTACGAGCAGTACTTC. Translation gives CASSEKRGLPYEQYF.